The following is a T cell receptor beta chain sequence with its context. What antigen it recognizes has not been identified. Base qualities are missing; no much larger clone stands one base away. The collaborating institutions used their own protocols to collect whole blood in K2EDTA tubes. For TCRbeta analysis, collaborators shipped samples as frozen whole blood, isolated PBMCs, or DNA extracted from either of those sample types. TCRbeta CDR3 regions were amplified from genomic DNA using the immunoSEQ Assay, a bias-controlled multiplex PCR. The study's own analysis went as follows. The number of nucleated cells in each sample was estimated from the amplification of reference gene primers within the assay. Sequence reads were collapsed and filtered to measure the absolute abundance of every unique TCRbeta CDR3 rearrangement. Productive Simpson clonality was computed per sample as the square root of Simpson's diversity index over productive rearrangements. This immuneACCESS table, as held by TCRdb, lists in-frame sequences with V and J called but not all clones. Of the missing ones, under half trace to an unresolved V gene in checked studies; the others have no known cause. V and J calls and clone size are as listed in that table; D and trimming were resolved from the DNA. The sample table records some 190,000 clones; around nine tenths of these occur just once. The leading ten clones occupy about 1.7% of the sample.

This sample was included in a study of blood T cell repertoires in COVID-19 (TCRdb year 2020). General notes on the study: The collaborator samples originated in the United States, Italy and Spain and spanned the acute and convalescent phases of COVID-19. Subjects who had been exposed to COVID-19, were actively infected with it, or had recovered from it provided the deeply sampled blood TCRbeta repertoires that made up the dataset. The material from the prospective study consisted of cDNA or gDNA derived from T cells, B-cell-depleted T cells, or PBMCs. Where available, HLA class I and class II types were taken from metadata supplied by the sample provider and were not determined by assay-based typing. Sample metadata almost always included a de-identified subject ID, COVID-19 status, age in years and sex. The samples were drawn from the first 160 participants of the ongoing ImmuneRACE study and from over a thousand subjects provided by 6 global collaborators. The repertoires were made available in a free public database intended to serve as a resource for research on the immune response to SARS-CoV-2.

V is shortened by 6 bases, J by 3 bases, and the region joining them spans 15 bases. From cysteine to phenylalanine, the CDR3 is 15 amino acids long. The read is trimmed to its CDR3 DNA, 45 bases read in frame from base 1. Taken from the germline V gene, the CDR1 and CDR2 loops are LGHNT and FRNRAP. Broad study findings and their caveats: How much clinical and demographic metadata was included differed by source and by participant, and the metadata was provided uncurated.

The sequence links TRBV12-5 to TRBJ1-5; the D gene is perhaps TRBD1, on 6 matching bases. The sequencing sample was made of peripheral blood. The sequence was collected from a man aged 18 to 35 with active or convalescent COVID-19. The DNA is TGTGCTAGTGGCTCCGGACAGATTTCCAATCAGCCCCAGCATTTT. Its translation is CASGSGQISNQPQHF.